What follows are 21 T cell receptor beta chains derived from one specimen sequenced in a study of beta chain features in type 1 diabetes. Every bit of the isolated RNA underwent reverse transcription, so sequencing read expressed TCRB transcripts. Sequencing used immunoSEQ multiplex PCR; TCRdb keeps in-frame clones, though not all of them. The sample holds approximately 250,000 clones, 9% to 10% seen once. Input material: naive CD4+ T cells from blood. These receptors were collected from a woman younger than 30 in good health.

This clone was seen more than once but under ten times. The chain uses TRBV5-1 and TRBJ2-3; 9 nucleotides align to TRBD2. Germline CDR1 and CDR2: SGHRS and YFSETQ. This CDR3 is built from 16 residues. V was pared by 0 bases and J by 6 bases, with 8 bases of the junction left unmatched. DNA for the CDR3: TGCGCCAGCAGCTTGGGACTAGCGGACACTTTGGATACGCAGTATTTT. It yields the protein CASSLGLADTLDTQYF.

This clone turned up a few times. The CDR3 loop is CSETGLAGGPSGETQYF. In DNA form, the CDR3 reads TGCAGCGAGACGGGACTAGCGGGAGGGCCCTCAGGAGAGACCCAGTACTTC. This chain connects TRBV29-1 to TRBJ2-5, with 16 nucleotides matching TRBD2. Looked up from germline, CDR1 is SQVTM and CDR2 is ANQGSEA. Trimming at V came to 7 bases and at J to 4 bases, leaving 12 bases not matched to a gene. The CDR3 runs to 17 residues.

The sample holds a few counts of this clone. This sequence joins TRBV30 and TRBJ1-2; a weak D match, TRBD1 (6 bases). Germline values: CDR1 GTSNPN, CDR2 SVGIG (reference sequence). The germline V and J ends were trimmed by 0 bases and 0 bases, with 11 bases remaining between them. This CDR3 is 15 amino acids long. For the CDR3, the DNA is TGTGCCTGGAGTGTGGGGGCAGTTTCTAACTATGGCTACACCTTC. Its protein product is CAWSVGAVSNYGYTF. The full variable domain, in which reference TRBV30 and TRBJ1-2 provide the parts outside the CDR3, is SQTIHQWPATLVQPVGSPLSLECTVEGTSNPNLYWYRQAAGRGLQLLFYSVGIGQISSEVPQNLSASRPQDRQFILSSKKLLLSDSGFYLCAWSVGAVSNYGYTFGSGTRLTVV.

This clone was counted only a few times. The CDR3 DNA follows: TGCGCCAGCAGCACCGGGGGGGTTCGAGAGACCCAGTACTTC. Protein sequence: CASSTGGVRETQYF. The gene calls are TRBV5-1 and TRBJ2-5; 8 nucleotides align to TRBD2. The CDR3 covers 14 residues. Germline values: CDR1 SGHRS, CDR2 YFSETQ. The trim removed 4 bases at V and 4 bases at J, leaving 6 bases unmatched.

This clone was observed a handful of times. This chain connects TRBV4-1 to TRBJ2-3; D unclear. This CDR3 comprises 16 residues. The germline gives CDR1 MGHRA, CDR2 YSYEKL. V gave up 0 bases and J gave up 2 bases, with 12 bases separating them. CDR3 sequence: CASSQDSALPTDTQYF. The CDR3 coding sequence is TGCGCCAGCAGCCAAGATTCCGCGCTACCCACAGATACGCAGTATTTT.

The table lists this clone with a few counts. The genes are TRBV27 and TRBJ1-1; 8 bases align to TRBD1. The germline gives CDR1 MNHEY, CDR2 SMNVEV (reference sequence). The CDR3 loop spans 14 amino acids. V shed 3 bases, J shed 1 base, and the junction held 1 base outside the gene matches. The CDR3 sequence: CASSLDRANTEAFF. CDR3 coding DNA: TGTGCCAGCAGTTTGGACAGGGCGAACACTGAAGCTTTCTTT.

This clone has more than one count but fewer than ten. The V gene is TRBV12-5, the J gene TRBJ1-2; no reliable D call. This CDR3 is built from 13 residues. V shed 2 bases and J shed 6 bases, with 10 bases lying between them. Germline V gene data show CDR1 as LGHNT and CDR2 as FRNRAP. DNA for the CDR3: TGTGCTAGTGGTTTGCGCCCGGAGGATGGCTACACCTTC. Translating it yields CASGLRPEDGYTF.

The chain couples TRBV9 to TRBJ1-2; D remains unclear. The V gene lost 0 bases and the J gene lost 0 bases, with 9 bases spanning the gap. Germline CDR1 SGDLS, CDR2 YYNGEE. This CDR3 spans 15 amino acids. For the CDR3, the DNA is TGTGCCAGCAGCGTAGGGGCAACCACTAACTATGGCTACACCTTC. This translates into CASSVGATTNYGYTF.

This rearrangement joins TRBV20-1 to TRBJ2-7; 8 positions match TRBD2. This CDR3 region has 10 residues. Looked up from germline, CDR1 is DFQATT and CDR2 is SNEGSKA (reference sequence). V trimming: 4 bases; J trimming: 9 bases; junction bases outside the gene matches: 2. CDR3 loop: CSAIAGSQYF. The DNA for the CDR3 is TGCAGTGCTATAGCGGGATCGCAGTACTTC.

The J gene is TRBJ1-1, the V gene TRBV14; tentatively, D is TRBD1 (5 bases). The V and J ends lost 2 bases and 0 bases respectively, with 7 bases between them. CDR1 is SGHDN, CDR2 FVKESK, per germline. The CDR3 runs 14 residues. The CDR3 is CASSQRGMNTEAFF. In DNA form, the CDR3 reads TGTGCCAGCAGCCAAAGGGGTATGAACACTGAAGCTTTCTTT.

V and J are TRBV19 and TRBJ2-7, with TRBD1 identical over 8 bases. V lost 5 bases, J lost 3 bases, and 3 bases stayed unmatched. The CDR3 runs 13 residues. Per the germline V gene, CDR1 is LNHDA and CDR2 is SQIVND (reference sequence). DNA for the CDR3: TGTGCCAGTAGTGACAGGGGTTACTACGAGCAGTACTTC. Encoded protein: CASSDRGYYEQYF.

The rearrangement uses TRBV2 and TRBJ2-5; possible D gene TRBD2, 5 bases. The CDR3 has 12 residues. Germline assignment: CDR1 SNHLY and CDR2 FYNNEI. V was cut by 8 bases and J by 5 bases, with 12 bases left in between. CDR3 sequence reads: CASGRLVETQYF. CDR3 coding DNA: TGTGCCAGCGGGAGACTGGTCGAGACCCAGTACTTC.

The J gene is TRBJ1-4, the V gene TRBV19, with D hard to call. The CDR3 is 11 amino acids. The germline CDR1 and CDR2 sequences are LNHDA and SQIVND (reference sequence). V lost 4 bases and J lost 8, with 5 bases in between. The CDR3 spells CASSRGEKLFF. CDR3 sequence (DNA): TGTGCCAGTAGTAGAGGGGAAAAACTGTTTTTT.

This clone was seen only a few times. The chain joins TRBV4-2 to TRBJ2-2; 13 nucleotides line up with TRBD2. The CDR3 spans 17 residues. Trimming took 5 bases from V and 6 from J; bases not matched to a gene: 9. Germline lookup yields CDR1 LGHNA and CDR2 YNFKEQ. The CDR3 is CASSSTSGRGWSGELFF. Written as DNA, the CDR3 is TGTGCCAGCAGCTCAACTAGCGGGAGGGGTTGGTCCGGGGAGCTGTTTTTT.

The table lists this clone with a few counts. The chain's CDR3 is CASSLNGARNWETQYF. As DNA, the CDR3 is TGTGCCAGCAGCTTAAATGGAGCGAGAAACTGGGAGACCCAGTACTTC. The chain joins TRBV7-2 to TRBJ2-5; D not resolved. CDR3 length: 16 amino acids. Trimming shortened V by 2 bases and J by 5 bases, and 18 bases separated the two germline ends. CDR1 and CDR2 from the germline V gene are SGHTA and FQGNSA.

This chain uses TRBV7-6 with TRBJ2-5; maybe TRBD2 (5 bases). With 5 bases removed from V and 1 base from J, the gap between germline ends came to 8 bases. The length of the CDR3 is 13 residues. The V gene's germline CDR1 is SGHVS and CDR2 FNYEAQ. DNA for the CDR3: TGTGCCAGCAGCGCGGGTGGCCAAGAGACCCAGTACTTC. Translated: CASSAGGQETQYF.

Only a few counts were recorded for this clone. The chain has TRBV5-5 and TRBJ2-5; no firm D call. Trimming took off 0 bases at V and 1 base at J, with 7 bases between the two ends. Germline values: CDR1 SGHKS, CDR2 YYEKEE (reference sequence). The CDR3 loop spans 14 amino acids. This CDR3 reads CASSLEQVQETQYF. DNA for the CDR3: TGTGCCAGCAGCTTGGAGCAGGTCCAAGAGACCCAGTACTTC.

This clone was observed a handful of times. The chain has TRBV6-1 and TRBJ2-7; TRBD2 matches at 12 bases. This CDR3 region has 15 residues. Germline CDR1 and CDR2: MNHNS and SASEGT. V shed 6 bases, J shed 2 bases, and the junction held 5 bases outside the gene matches. The CDR3 protein is CASSAGLAGTYEQYF. The CDR3 DNA reads as TGTGCCAGCAGCGCGGGACTAGCGGGCACCTACGAGCAGTACTTC.

The rearrangement links TRBV7-2 to TRBJ2-6; D remains ambiguous. The CDR3 runs to 17 residues. Trimming removed 5 bases from V and 4 bases from J, with 18 bases in between. CDR1 is SGHTA, CDR2 FQGNSA, per germline. The CDR3 sequence is CASSPSATQPGANVLTF. CDR3 DNA sequence: TGTGCCAGCAGCCCCTCCGCGACTCAGCCCGGGGCCAACGTCCTGACTTTC.

Turning to this clone: Within the sample, other DNA sequences also encode this same CDR3. The CDR3 coding sequence is TGTGCCAGCAGCTCGGACAGGGTCACTGAAGCTTTCTTT. Translating gives CASSSDRVTEAFF. The chain has TRBV7-2 and TRBJ1-1; 8 bases match TRBD1. The germline CDR1 and CDR2 sequences are SGHTA and FQGNSA. V dropped 4 bases and J dropped 4; count of bases not matched to a gene: 2. The CDR3 extends over 13 amino acids.

CDR3 residues: CASSRGQGRGSNQPQHF. The CDR3 region has the DNA TGTGCCAGCAGTCGAGGACAGGGGAGGGGGAGCAATCAGCCCCAGCATTTT. The chain joins TRBV2 to TRBJ1-5; 9 bases are shared with TRBD1. The V gene's germline CDR1 is SNHLY and CDR2 FYNNEI. This CDR3 is built from 17 residues. Trimming took 5 bases from V and 1 from J; bases not matched to a gene: 9.